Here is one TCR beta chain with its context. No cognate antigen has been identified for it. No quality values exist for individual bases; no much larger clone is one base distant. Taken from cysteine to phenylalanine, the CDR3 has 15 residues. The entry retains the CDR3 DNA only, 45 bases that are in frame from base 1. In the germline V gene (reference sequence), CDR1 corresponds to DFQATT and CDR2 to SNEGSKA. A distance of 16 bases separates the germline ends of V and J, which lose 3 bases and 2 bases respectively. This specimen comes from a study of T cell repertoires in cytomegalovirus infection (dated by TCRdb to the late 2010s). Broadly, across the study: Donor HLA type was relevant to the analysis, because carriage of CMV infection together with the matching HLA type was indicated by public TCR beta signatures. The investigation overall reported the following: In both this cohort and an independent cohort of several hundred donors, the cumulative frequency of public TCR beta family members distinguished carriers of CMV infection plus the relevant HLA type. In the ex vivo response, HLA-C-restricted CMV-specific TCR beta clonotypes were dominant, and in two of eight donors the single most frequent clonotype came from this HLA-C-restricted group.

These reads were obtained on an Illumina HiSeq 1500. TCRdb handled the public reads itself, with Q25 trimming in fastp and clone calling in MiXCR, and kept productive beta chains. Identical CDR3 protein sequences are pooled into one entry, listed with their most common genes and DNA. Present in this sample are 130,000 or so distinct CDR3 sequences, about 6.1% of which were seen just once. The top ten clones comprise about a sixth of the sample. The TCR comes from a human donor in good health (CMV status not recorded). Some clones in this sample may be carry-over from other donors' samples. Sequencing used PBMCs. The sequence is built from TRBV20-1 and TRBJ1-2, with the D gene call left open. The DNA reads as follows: TGCAGTGCTAGGGGCGGGAACGTAGGGAACTATGGCTACACCTTC. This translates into CSARGGNVGNYGYTF.